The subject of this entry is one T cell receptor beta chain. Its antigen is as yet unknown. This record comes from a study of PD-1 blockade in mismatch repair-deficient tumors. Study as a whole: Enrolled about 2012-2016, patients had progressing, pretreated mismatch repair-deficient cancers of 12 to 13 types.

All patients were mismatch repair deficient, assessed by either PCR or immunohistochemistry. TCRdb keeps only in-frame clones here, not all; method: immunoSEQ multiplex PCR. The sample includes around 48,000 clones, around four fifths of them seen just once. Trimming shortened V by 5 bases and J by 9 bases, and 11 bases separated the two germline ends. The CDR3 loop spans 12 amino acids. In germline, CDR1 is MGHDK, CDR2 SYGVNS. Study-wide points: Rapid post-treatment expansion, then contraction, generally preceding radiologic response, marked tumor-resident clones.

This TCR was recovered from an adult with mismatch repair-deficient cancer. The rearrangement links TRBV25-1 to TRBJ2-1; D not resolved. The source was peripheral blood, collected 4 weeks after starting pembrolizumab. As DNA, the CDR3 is TGTGCCAGCAGTACGTGGAGCAGTGAGCAGTTCTTC. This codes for CASSTWSSEQFF. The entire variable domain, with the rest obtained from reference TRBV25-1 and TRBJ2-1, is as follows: EADIYQTPRYLVIGTGKKITLECSQTMGHDKMYWYQQDPGMELHLIHYSYGVNSTEKGDLSSESTVSRIRTEHFPLTLESARPSHTSQYLCASSTWSSEQFFGPGTRLTVL.